This section outlines one T cell receptor (beta chain) sequence together with its context. This sample is drawn from a study of blood T cells in healthy people across ages. PBMCs, at least 7 million per sample, were isolated. The second PCR ran roughly 6 to 11 cycles with a sample-barcoded 5' primer and J-beta primers. Every cDNA was tagged by a template-switch adaptor with 12 random nucleotides. From the 5' RACE reads, TCRdb called clonotypes with MiXCR, one entry per CDR3 protein. This sample carries 910,000 or so distinct CDR3 sequences, 51% of them seen once, and the ten largest clones take about 20%. This CDR3 comprises 15 residues. With 6 bases clipped from V and 5 bases from J, the junction kept 11 bases outside the gene matches. In germline, CDR1 is LGHDT, CDR2 YNNKEL (reference sequence).

This clonotype originated in a woman aged 60-75 years in good health. The sample consisted of blood. The chain links TRBV3-1 to TRBJ2-7; 9 bases align to TRBD1. The CDR3 nucleotides read TGTGCCAGCAGTAAGCCGGGACAGGGCACCGACGAGCAGTACTTC. It codes for CASSKPGQGTDEQYF.